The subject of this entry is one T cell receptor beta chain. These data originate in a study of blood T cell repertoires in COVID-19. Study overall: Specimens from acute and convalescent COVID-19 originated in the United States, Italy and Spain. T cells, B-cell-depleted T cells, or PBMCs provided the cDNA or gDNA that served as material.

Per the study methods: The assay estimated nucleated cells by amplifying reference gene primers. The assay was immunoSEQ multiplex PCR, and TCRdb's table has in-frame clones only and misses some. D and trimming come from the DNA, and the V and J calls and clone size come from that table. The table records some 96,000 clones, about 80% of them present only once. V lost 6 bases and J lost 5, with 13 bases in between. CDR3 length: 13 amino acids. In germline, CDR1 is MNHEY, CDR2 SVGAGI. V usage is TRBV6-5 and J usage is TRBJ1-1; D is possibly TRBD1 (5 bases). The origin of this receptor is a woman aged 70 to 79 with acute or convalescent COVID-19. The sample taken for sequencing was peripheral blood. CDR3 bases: TGTGCCAGCAGGGGGCCCCTCGGGACTGAAGCTTTCTTT. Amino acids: CASRGPLGTEAFF.